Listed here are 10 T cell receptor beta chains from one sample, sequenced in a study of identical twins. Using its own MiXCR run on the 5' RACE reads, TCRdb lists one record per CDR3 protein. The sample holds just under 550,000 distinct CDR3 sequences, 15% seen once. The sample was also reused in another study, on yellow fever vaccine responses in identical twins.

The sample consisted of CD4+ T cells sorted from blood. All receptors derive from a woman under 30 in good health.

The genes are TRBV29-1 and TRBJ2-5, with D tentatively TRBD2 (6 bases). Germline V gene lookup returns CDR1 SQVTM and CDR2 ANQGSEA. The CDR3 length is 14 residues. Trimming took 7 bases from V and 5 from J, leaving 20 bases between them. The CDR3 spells CSASEGRLPETQYF. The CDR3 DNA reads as TGCAGCGCCAGCGAGGGGAGGCTCCCTGAGACCCAGTACTTC.

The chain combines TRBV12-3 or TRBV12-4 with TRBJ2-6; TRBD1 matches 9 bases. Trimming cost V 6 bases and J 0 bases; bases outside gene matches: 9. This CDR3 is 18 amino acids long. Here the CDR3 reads CASSVPGQGISGANVLTF. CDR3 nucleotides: TGTGCCAGCAGCGTCCCAGGACAGGGGATCTCTGGGGCCAACGTCCTGACTTTC.

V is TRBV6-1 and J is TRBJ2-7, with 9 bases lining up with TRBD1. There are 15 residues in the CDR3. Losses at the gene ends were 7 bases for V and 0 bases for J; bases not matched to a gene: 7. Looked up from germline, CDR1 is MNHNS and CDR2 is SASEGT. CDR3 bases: TGTGCCAGCAAACGGGGACAGGGCCTCTCCTACGAGCAGTACGTC. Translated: CASKRGQGLSYEQYV.

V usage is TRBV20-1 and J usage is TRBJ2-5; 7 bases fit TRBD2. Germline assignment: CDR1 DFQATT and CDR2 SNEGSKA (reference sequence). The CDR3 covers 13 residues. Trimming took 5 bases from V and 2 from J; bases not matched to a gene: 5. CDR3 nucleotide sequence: TGCAGTGCTTCCGGGACTACACAAGAGACCCAGTACTTC. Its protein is CSASGTTQETQYF.

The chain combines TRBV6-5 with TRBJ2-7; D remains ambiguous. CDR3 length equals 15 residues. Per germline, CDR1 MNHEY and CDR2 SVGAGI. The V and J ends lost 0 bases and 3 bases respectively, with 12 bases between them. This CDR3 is CASSYSNSPFYEQYV. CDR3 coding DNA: TGTGCCAGCAGTTACTCGAACAGCCCCTTCTACGAGCAGTACGTC.

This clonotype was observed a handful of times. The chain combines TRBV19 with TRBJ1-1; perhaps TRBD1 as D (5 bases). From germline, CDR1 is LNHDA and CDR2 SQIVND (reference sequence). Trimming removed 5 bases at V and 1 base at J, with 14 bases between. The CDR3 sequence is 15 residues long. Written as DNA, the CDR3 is TGTGCCAGTAGTGGGACGGTAAAACAGAACACTGAAGCTTTCTTT. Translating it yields CASSGTVKQNTEAFF.

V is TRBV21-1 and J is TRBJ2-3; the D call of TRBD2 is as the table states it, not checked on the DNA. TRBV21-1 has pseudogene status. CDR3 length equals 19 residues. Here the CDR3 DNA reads TGTGCCAGCAGCGGGGTATTGCGAGGCGGGGGGAATCGCACAGATACGCAGTATTTT. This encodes CASSGVLRGGGNRTDTQYF.

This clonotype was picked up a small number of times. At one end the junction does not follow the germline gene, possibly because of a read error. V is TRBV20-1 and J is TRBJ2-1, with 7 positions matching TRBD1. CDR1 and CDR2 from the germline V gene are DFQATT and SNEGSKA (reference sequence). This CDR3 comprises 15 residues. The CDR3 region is CCARVRQGVYNEQFF. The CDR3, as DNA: TGCTGTGCTAGAGTAAGGCAGGGGGTGTACAATGAGCAGTTCTTC.

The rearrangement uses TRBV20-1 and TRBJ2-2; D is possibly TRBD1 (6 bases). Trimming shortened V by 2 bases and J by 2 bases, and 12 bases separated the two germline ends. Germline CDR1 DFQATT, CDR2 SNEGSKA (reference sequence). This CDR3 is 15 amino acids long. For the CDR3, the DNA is TGCAGTGCTAGATCACCGGGACAAAACACCGGGGAGCTGTTTTTT. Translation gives CSARSPGQNTGELFF.

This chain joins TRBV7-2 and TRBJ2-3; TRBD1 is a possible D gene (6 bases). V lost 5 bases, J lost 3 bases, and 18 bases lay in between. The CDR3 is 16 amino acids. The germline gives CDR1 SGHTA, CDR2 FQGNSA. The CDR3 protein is CASSPNPDRLTDTQYF. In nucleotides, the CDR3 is TGTGCCAGCAGCCCAAACCCAGACAGGCTGACAGATACGCAGTATTTT.